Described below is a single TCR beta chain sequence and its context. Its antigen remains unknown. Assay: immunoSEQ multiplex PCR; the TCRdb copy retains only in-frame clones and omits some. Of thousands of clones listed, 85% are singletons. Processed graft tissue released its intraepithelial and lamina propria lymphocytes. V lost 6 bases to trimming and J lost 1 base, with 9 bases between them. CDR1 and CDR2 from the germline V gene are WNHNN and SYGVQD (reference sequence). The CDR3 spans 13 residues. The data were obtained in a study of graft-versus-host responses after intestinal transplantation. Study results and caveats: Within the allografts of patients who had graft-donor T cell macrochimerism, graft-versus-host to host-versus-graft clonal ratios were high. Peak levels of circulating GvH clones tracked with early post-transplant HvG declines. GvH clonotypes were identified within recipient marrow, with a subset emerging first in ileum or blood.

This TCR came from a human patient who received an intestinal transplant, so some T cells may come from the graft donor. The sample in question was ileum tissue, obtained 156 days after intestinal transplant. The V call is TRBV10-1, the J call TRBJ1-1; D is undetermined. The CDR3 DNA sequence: TGCGCCAGCAGGACCGGGAAGAACACTGAAGCTTTCTTT. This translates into CASRTGKNTEAFF.